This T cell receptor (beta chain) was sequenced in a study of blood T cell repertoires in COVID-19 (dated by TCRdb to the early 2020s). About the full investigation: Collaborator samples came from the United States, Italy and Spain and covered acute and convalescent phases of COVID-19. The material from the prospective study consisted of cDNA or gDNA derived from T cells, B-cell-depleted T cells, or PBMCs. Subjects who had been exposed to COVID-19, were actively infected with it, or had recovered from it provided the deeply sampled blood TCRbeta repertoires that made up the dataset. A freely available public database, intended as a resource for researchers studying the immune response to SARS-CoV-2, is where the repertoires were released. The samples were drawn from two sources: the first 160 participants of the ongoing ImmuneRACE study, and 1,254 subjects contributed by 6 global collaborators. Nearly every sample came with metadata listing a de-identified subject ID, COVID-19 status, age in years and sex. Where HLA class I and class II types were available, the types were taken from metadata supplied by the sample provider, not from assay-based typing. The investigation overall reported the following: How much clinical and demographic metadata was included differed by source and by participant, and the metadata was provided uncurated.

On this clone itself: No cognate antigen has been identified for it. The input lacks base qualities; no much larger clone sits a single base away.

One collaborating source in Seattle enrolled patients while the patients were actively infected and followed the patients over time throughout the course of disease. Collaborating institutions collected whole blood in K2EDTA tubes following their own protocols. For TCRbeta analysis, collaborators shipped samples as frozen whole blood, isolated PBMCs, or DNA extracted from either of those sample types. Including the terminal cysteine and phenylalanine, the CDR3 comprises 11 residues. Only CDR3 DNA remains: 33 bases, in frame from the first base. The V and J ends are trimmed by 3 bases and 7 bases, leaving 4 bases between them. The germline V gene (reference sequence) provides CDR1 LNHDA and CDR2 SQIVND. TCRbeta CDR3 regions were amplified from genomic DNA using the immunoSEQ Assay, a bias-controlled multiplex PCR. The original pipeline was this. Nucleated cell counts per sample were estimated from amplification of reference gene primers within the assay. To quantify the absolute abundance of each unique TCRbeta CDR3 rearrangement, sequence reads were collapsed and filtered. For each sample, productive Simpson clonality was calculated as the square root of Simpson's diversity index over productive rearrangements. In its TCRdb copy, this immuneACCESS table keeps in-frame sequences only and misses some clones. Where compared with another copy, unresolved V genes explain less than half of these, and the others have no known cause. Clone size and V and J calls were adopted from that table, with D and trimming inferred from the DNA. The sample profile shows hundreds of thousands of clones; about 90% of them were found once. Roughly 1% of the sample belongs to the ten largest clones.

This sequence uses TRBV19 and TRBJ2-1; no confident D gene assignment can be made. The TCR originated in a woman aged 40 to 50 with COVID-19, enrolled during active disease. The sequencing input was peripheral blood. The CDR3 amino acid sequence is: CASSIRNEQFF. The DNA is TGTGCCAGTAGTATCAGGAATGAGCAGTTCTTC.